This T cell receptor (beta chain) emerged from a study of T cells after yellow fever vaccination (dated by TCRdb to about 2019). About the investigation overall: The SMART-Seq v4 Ultra Low Input RNA kit was used to prepare libraries from fractions with low cell numbers. Bulk TCR alpha and beta repertoires were sequenced longitudinally to track T-cell clones before and after primary and booster YFV17D yellow fever vaccination. The cohort comprised two healthy male donors, one aged 18 to 30 and one aged 30 to 39 years. Blood was collected at multiple timepoints before and after primary and secondary immunization, and bulk PBMC replicates and cell subsets were isolated.

The sample holds many counts of this clonotype. Its antigen remains unidentified. Base qualities are not at hand, and no much larger clone is one base apart. CDR1 GTSNPN and CDR2 SVGIG are derived from the germline V gene (reference sequence). V sheds 1 base and J sheds 2 bases, leaving 13 bases between their ends. Counted from cysteine to phenylalanine, this CDR3 has 15 amino acids. Only the CDR3 DNA is retained, 45 bases long and in frame from the first base. What the research found in general, with its limitations: A small fraction of clonotypes appeared in both the CD4 and CD8 compartments, likely as a result of convergent recombination. Because only two donors were included in the study, the extent to which the findings can be generalized is limited. The secondary T-cell response was found to be weaker but faster than the primary response, with a peak reached on day 5 rather than on day 15. After the booster, most of the clones that had expanded following primary vaccination were detected again (almost 98% of CD4 and around 90% of CD8), which suggests that memory was broadly maintained. Computational filtering was needed because FACS-sorted repertoires could contain abundant contaminating clonotypes from the bulk population.

The sequencing machine was an Illumina NovaSeq 6000. TCR cDNA was synthesized by 5'RACE template switching, through which a universal primer site and unique molecular identifiers were introduced. Priming of cDNA synthesis was performed from both the TCR alpha and TCR beta constant segments. Library amplification involved two PCR steps, and the second step added sample barcodes and sequencing adapters. Libraries were sequenced on Illumina HiSeq 2500 (2x100 bp) or NovaSeq (2x150 bp). The paper's processing steps were these. Reads were demultiplexed and collapsed into UMI consensus sequences with MIGEC, and V(D)J alignment was performed with MiXCR. Vaccine-responding clonotypes were defined with edgeR using replicate PBMC samples, requiring FDR below 0.01 and a log2 fold change above 5 up to day 15. CD4 or CD8 identity was assigned to each bulk clonotype according to whether the clonotype was present at higher abundance in the sequenced CD4 repertoire or the sequenced CD8 repertoire. TCRdb reprocessed the public reads (quality trimming at Q25 with fastp, clone calling with MiXCR) and kept in-frame beta chains. Each record represents a unique CDR3 protein, reported with the most common genes and DNA among its rows. TCRdb's processing, not the authors' own work, is the source of the V and J calls. For this sample there are about 260,000 distinct CDR3 sequences; about 3.9% appear just once. The ten largest clones take up under 20% of the sample.

What this sample's treatment or condition label stands for: live attenuated yellow fever vaccine strain. Two biological replicates of bulk PBMCs were collected at each blood-draw timepoint. A standard Ficoll-Paque protocol was used to isolate PBMCs from peripheral blood. RNA was extracted with TriZol from bulk PBMCs, CD4 and CD8 fractions, and dextramer-positive and dextramer-negative fractions. This chain is built from TRBV30 and TRBJ2-3, with the D segment possibly TRBD1 or TRBD2, each aligning over 6 bases. The material sequenced was PBMCs, taken 15 days after the yellow fever booster vaccination. The TCR sequence derives from a man younger than 35 who received the YFV17D yellow fever vaccine. The CDR3 region has the sequence CAWSDGGLNTDTQYF. DNA sequence: TGTGCCTGGAGTGACGGGGGCCTAAACACAGATACGCAGTATTTT.